Sequencing of this TCR beta chain was carried out in a study of cytomegalovirus exposure and HLA in healthy donors (dated by TCRdb to the late 2010s). Regarding the complete study: According to a later analysis, the roughly 120 validation repertoires were produced on the same platform as the roughly 600 repertoires of the first cohort. High-throughput TCR immunosequencing, statistical association of individual TCRs with disease status, and machine learning were combined to predict cytomegalovirus infection status. The study was designed to test whether signatures of past pathogen exposure could be identified by cataloging public T cell receptors. A separate validation cohort of roughly 110 different subjects was used in addition to the 666-subject first cohort. Findings and caveats that apply to the study as a whole: A later analysis found that TCRs clustered in the first cohort also tended to co-occur in the 120 validation repertoires, with 94% of cluster scores above 0. In vitro tests confirmed that a few of the cytomegalovirus-associated TCR beta chains recognize cytomegalovirus antigens. All 120 or so repertoires were used to score co-occurrence in the validation cohort in a later analysis, because that analysis had no HLA typing for the cohort. The study gave a list of 150 to 200 TCR beta chains associated with cytomegalovirus. According to the authors, the approach could potentially be generalized to other disease states and immunological phenotypes. The classifier was reported to diagnose cytomegalovirus status with high specificity and sensitivity in both the original and validation cohorts. Most TCR sequences were observed very rarely across donors, whereas some public TCRs were present in many individuals.

The CDR3 runs 13 residues from the cysteine to the phenylalanine. Kept here is only the CDR3 DNA, which spans 39 bases and is read in frame from base 1. V and J are truncated by 3 bases and 6 bases respectively, leaving an intervening sequence of 11 bases. From the germline V gene (reference sequence), CDR1 is LNHDA and CDR2 is SQIVND. Libraries were made using the immunoSEQ multiplex PCR assay. The authors' analysis ran thus. A statistical classification framework was built for diagnosing cytomegalovirus status from the catalog of TCR beta chain sequences. The source is immuneACCESS, and TCRdb retained only in-frame sequences with V and J called. Part of the clones is not carried over; for the studies checked, unresolved V genes explain less than half of this, and the remainder is unexplained. D and trimming come from the DNA, and the V and J calls and clone size come from that table. The sample table contains about 120,000 clones; only one count was recorded for nearly 90% of them. The leading ten clones occupy approximately 1.1% of the sample.

A remark on this clone: This clone's antigen is unknown. Per-base quality was not reported, and no clone a single base away is much larger than it.

Donors formed part of the validation cohort, which comprised some 120 subjects and was distinct from the first cohort of several hundred subjects. Sample: PBMCs. The TCR originated in a woman under 30 in good health and CMV-seronegative. Here the chain combines TRBV19 and TRBJ1-2, with an unclear D gene assignment. The bases are TGTGCCAGTAGTATTGGTAAAGAGGATGGCTACACCTTC. Translation gives CASSIGKEDGYTF.